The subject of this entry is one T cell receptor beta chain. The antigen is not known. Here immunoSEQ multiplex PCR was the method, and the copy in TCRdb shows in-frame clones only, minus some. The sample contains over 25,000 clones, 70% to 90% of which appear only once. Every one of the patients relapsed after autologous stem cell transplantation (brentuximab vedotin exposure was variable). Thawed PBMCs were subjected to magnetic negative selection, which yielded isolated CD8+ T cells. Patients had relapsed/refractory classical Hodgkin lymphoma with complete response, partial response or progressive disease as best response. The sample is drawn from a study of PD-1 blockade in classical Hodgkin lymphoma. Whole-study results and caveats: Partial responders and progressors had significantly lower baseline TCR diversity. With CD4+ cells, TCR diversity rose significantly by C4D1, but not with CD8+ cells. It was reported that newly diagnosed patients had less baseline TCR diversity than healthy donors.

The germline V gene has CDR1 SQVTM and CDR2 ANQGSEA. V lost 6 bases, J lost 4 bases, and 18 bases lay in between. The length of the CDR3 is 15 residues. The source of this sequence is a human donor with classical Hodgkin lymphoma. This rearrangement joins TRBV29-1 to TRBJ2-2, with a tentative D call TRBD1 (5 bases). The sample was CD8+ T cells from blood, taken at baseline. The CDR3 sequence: CSVERSGSGTGELFF. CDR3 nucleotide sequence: TGCAGCGTAGAGAGGTCAGGGTCGGGCACCGGGGAGCTGTTTTTT.